The next 8 T cell receptor beta chains were all read from a single sample in a study of T cells in Graves' hyperthyroidism and ophthalmopathy (dated by TCRdb to between 2018 and 2020). Libraries were made using multiplex PCR. The sample was run on an Illumina HiSeq 2000. TCR beta CDR3 regions were amplified from RNA transcripts. The first round of RT-PCR for the TCR CDR3 was performed with the HTBI primer set and the Qiagen OneStep RT-PCR kit. TCRdb passed the public sequencing reads through fastp at Q25 and MiXCR, retaining productive beta sequences. Every distinct CDR3 protein forms one entry, paired with its most common genes and DNA. The sample profile shows hundreds of thousands of distinct CDR3 sequences; roughly 13% of them were found once. The ten biggest clones cover roughly 9.2% of the sample. Sequences were obtained from blood. These receptors were obtained from a woman younger than 35 with Graves' hyperthyroidism.

This clonotype is deemed medium-sized. This chain connects TRBV13 to TRBJ2-1, with D unclear. The CDR3 runs to 15 residues. V was shortened by 5 bases and J by 0 bases, with 11 bases between the two germline ends. The germline CDR1 and CDR2 sequences are PRHDT and FYEKMQ (reference sequence). This CDR3 reads CASSPPASSYNEQFF. CDR3 nucleotides: TGTGCCAGCAGCCCCCCAGCTAGCTCCTACAATGAGCAGTTCTTC.

J is TRBJ2-5 and V is TRBV10-2, with a tentative D call TRBD2 (7 bases). Trimming took off 8 bases at V and 7 bases at J, with 17 bases between the two ends. This CDR3 has 13 residues. Germline assignment: CDR1 WSHSY and CDR2 SAAADI. The CDR3 bases are TGCGCCAGCCGTCAAGGGGGGGGGGGGACCCAGTACTTC. This gives the protein CASRQGGGGTQYF.

In its sample, this clonotype was seen many times. The chain links TRBV20-1 to TRBJ1-2, with D hard to call. From germline, CDR1 is DFQATT and CDR2 SNEGSKA (reference sequence). Between the trimmed V and J ends, which lost 0 bases and 6 bases, there was a span of 17 bases. This CDR3 is built from 15 residues. CDR3 sequence (DNA): TGCAGTGCTAGAGAAACCGGGCTCCGGAGGGATGGCTACACCTTC. Protein sequence: CSARETGLRRDGYTF.

A note on this clonotype: This could be a read error, since a much larger clone is one nucleotide away. As the CDR3 is not closed by the conserved phenylalanine or tryptophan, this likely results from a read error. The V call is TRBV11-2, the J call TRBJ2-2; possible D gene TRBD2, 5 bases. The V gene's germline CDR1 is SGHAT and CDR2 FQNNGV. This CDR3 contains 12 residues. The V end lost 5 bases, the J end lost 7 bases, and 8 bases lay between the germline ends. The CDR3 spells CASSPGGGELFS. The CDR3 nucleotides are TGTGCCAGCAGCCCCGGAGGCGGGGAGCTGTTTTCT.

This clonotype came up many times. The chain recombines TRBV20-1 with TRBJ2-3; no reliable D call. The CDR3 runs to 13 residues. V was trimmed by 8 bases and J by 2 bases, leaving 14 bases between them. CDR1 is DFQATT, CDR2 SNEGSKA, per germline (reference sequence). The CDR3 coding sequence is TGCAGTCCCGCCCCGCGCCTCACAGATACGCAGTATTTT. Amino acids: CSPAPRLTDTQYF.

This clonotype was picked up many times. V is TRBV27 and J is TRBJ2-7; tentative D call: TRBD2 (6 bases). V was shortened by 0 bases and J by 0 bases, with 12 bases between the two germline ends. Germline V CDR1 and CDR2: MNHEY, SMNVEV (reference sequence). There are 16 residues in the CDR3. In DNA form, the CDR3 reads TGTGCCAGCAGTTTATCGTGGGGACTGGACTCCTACGAGCAGTACTTC. This translates into CASSLSWGLDSYEQYF.

CDR3 DNA sequence: TGTGCCAGTAGTATGCTGGTTCGAGGCAGTTCGCCCTATGGCTACACCTTC. Translated: CASSMLVRGSSPYGYTF. This chain links TRBV19 with TRBJ1-2; no clear D gene. Per germline, CDR1 LNHDA and CDR2 SQIVND (reference sequence). The CDR3 has 17 residues. Trimming took off 3 bases at V and 4 bases at J, with 21 bases between the two ends.

This clonotype was seen many times. The chain has TRBV6-1 and TRBJ2-7, with TRBD2 identical over 8 bases. The CDR3 loop spans 15 amino acids. Germline-derived CDR1 and CDR2 are MNHNS and SASEGT. V gave up 6 bases and J gave up 0 bases; unmatched junction bases: 7. CDR3 sequence (DNA): TGTGCCAGCAGGCAGCGGGGGCCACACTCCTACGAGCAGTACTTC. It yields the protein CASRQRGPHSYEQYF.